The rows below give T cell receptor beta chains drawn from one sample of a study of cytomegalovirus exposure and HLA in healthy donors. Assay: immunoSEQ multiplex PCR; the TCRdb copy retains only in-frame clones and omits some. The data contain about 140,000 clones, approximately 80% of them singletons. Input material: PBMCs. All receptors come from a woman in her forties in good health and CMV-seronegative. CDR3s include the opening cysteine and the closing phenylalanine or tryptophan. The D gene is left open where the match is weak. Only some rows state a clone size, as once, few, many or a class for expanded clones.

V,J,size,D,CDR3,DNA
TRBV18,TRBJ2-5,.,.,CASSPPLWETQYF,TGTGCCAGCTCACCACCGCTATGGGAGACCCAGTACTTC
TRBV5-1,TRBJ2-1,once,TRBD1,CASSPEGPGQGINEQFF,TGCGCCAGCAGCCCGGAGGGACCGGGACAGGGTATTAATGAGCAGTTCTTC
TRBV29-1,TRBJ2-2,few,TRBD2,CSVEPGGLAGNTGELFF,TGCAGCGTTGAACCTGGCGGACTAGCGGGGAACACCGGGGAGCTGTTTTTT
TRBV4-1,TRBJ2-7,many,TRBD2,CASSQDASGFYEQYF,TGCGCCAGCAGCCAAGATGCTAGCGGTTTCTACGAGCAGTACTTC
TRBV28,TRBJ2-2,.,.,CASIGGNTGELFF,TGTGCCAGTATAGGGGGAAACACCGGGGAGCTGTTTTTT
TRBV11-3,TRBJ2-3,.,.,CASSPRRVTDTQYF,TGTGCCAGCAGCCCCCGCAGGGTGACAGATACGCAGTATTTT
TRBV6-6,TRBJ2-1,.,.,CASSPSDRPYNEQFF,TGTGCCAGCAGCCCTTCGGACAGACCCTACAATGAGCAGTTCTTC
TRBV7-9,TRBJ2-7,.,.,CASSGGAGMYEQYF,TGTGCCAGCAGCGGGGGGGCAGGGATGTACGAGCAGTACTTC
TRBV4-1,TRBJ2-6,few,.,CASSPLDRSGANVLTF,TGCGCCAGCAGCCCACTTGACAGGTCTGGGGCCAACGTCCTGACTTTC
TRBV9,TRBJ2-7,.,.,CASSVGGSTPYEQYF,TGTGCCAGCAGCGTAGGTGGCAGTACCCCCTACGAGCAGTACTTC
TRBV7-8,TRBJ2-7,.,.,CASSLEGDEQYF,TGTGCCAGCAGCTTAGAGGGGGACGAGCAGTACTTC
TRBV6-5,TRBJ1-1,once,TRBD1,CASSYHKIRQGQAFF,TGTGCCAGCAGTTACCACAAGATCAGACAGGGCCAAGCTTTCTTT
TRBV5-4,TRBJ2-1,.,TRBD2,CASSSSPGTSRSSYNEQFF,TGTGCCAGCAGCTCCTCGCCCGGGACTAGCCGGAGCTCCTACAATGAGCAGTTCTTC
TRBV4-3,TRBJ2-1,.,TRBD2,CASSQVYRGLAGREEQFF,TGCGCCAGCAGCCAAGTTTATCGGGGACTAGCGGGAAGGGAGGAGCAGTTCTTC
TRBV28,TRBJ2-1,.,.,CASSATGTYNEQFF,TGTGCCAGCAGCGCCACAGGGACCTACAATGAGCAGTTCTTC
TRBV15,TRBJ2-2,few,.,CATSRLGELFF,TGTGCCACCAGCAGGTTAGGGGAGCTGTTTTTT
TRBV27,TRBJ2-2,.,.,CASSFARNTGELFF,TGTGCCAGCAGTTTCGCCAGGAACACCGGGGAGCTGTTTTTT
TRBV30,TRBJ1-2,.,.,CAWSQQGRYGYTF,TGTGCCTGGAGTCAACAGGGCCGCTATGGCTACACCTTC